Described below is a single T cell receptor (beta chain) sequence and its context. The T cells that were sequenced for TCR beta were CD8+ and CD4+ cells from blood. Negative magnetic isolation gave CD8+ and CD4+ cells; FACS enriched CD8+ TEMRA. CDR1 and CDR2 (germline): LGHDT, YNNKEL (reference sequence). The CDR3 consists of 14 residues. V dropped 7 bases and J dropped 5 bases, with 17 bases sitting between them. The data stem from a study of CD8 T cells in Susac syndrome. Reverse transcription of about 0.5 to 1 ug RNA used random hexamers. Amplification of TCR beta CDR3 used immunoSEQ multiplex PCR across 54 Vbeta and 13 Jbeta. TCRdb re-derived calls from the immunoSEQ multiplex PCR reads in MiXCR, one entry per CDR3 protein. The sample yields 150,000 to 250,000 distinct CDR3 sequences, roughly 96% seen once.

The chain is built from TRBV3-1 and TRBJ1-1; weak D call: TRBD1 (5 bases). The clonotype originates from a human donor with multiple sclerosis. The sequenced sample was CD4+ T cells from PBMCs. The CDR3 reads CASILTGGETEAFF. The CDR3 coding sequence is TGTGCCAGCATTCTGACTGGGGGAGAAACTGAAGCTTTCTTT.